Listed below are T cell receptor beta chains from one sample, sequenced in a study of regulatory T cells in long-lasting Graves disease. MiXCR, applied by TCRdb to the multiplex PCR reads, yields one record per CDR3 protein. The sample holds about 660,000 distinct CDR3 sequences, around 30% seen once. Sequenced here: peripheral blood mononuclear cells (PBMCs), sampled when the disease was refractory, from a patient treated with antithyroid drugs. These receptors were obtained from a female donor with Graves disease. The conserved cysteine and the conserved F or W are not part of the CDR3 here. Where a row states a size, it is once, few, many or the class of an expanded clone; other rows omit it.

j_call v_call clone_size cdr3_aa
TRBJ1-6 TRBV12-3/TRBV12-4 few ASSLAPAWPLH
TRBJ2-7 TRBV20-1 - SASKGLAGVTPEQY
TRBJ1-4 TRBV27 - ASSTTASNEKLF
TRBJ1-1 TRBV12-3/TRBV12-4 many ASSPSGRGAF
TRBJ1-4 TRBV30 - AWSVRQDEKLF
TRBJ2-5 TRBV19 - ARTPGGYQETQY
TRBJ1-5 TRBV29-1 - SVGLIRGRLGNQPQH
TRBJ2-7 TRBV5-4 once ASRGQGVTYEQY
TRBJ1-2 TRBV28 - ASSSQVPGYT
TRBJ1-5 TRBV7-2 - ASSIWTGNQPQH
TRBJ1-5 TRBV20-1 - SAADREDQPQH
TRBJ1-1 TRBV4-1 - ASSQDVRTGKAFTEAF
TRBJ1-1 TRBV28 many ASSSPTGPLTEAF
TRBJ1-1 TRBV5-1 few ASSLAGGGGLEAF
TRBJ1-1 TRBV12-3/TRBV12-4 - ACSFGGGDTEAF
TRBJ2-1 TRBV11-2 few ASSPIRISYNEQF
TRBJ1-1 TRBV11-2 few ASSRAGIEAF
TRBJ1-1 TRBV29-1 few SVEWGSTEAF
TRBJ1-1 TRBV12-3/TRBV12-4 - ASSPPGTDTEAF
TRBJ2-1 TRBV12-3/TRBV12-4 - ASTLRSPDEQF
TRBJ2-1 TRBV11-2 - ASSVEQGAGNEQF
TRBJ2-4 TRBV3-1 few ASSEDNRVPY
TRBJ1-1 TRBV3-1 - ASSHPTGGGEAF
TRBJ1-5 TRBV28 few ASSSNRDRSSNQPQH
TRBJ2-7 TRBV11-2 many ASSRQGSSYEQY
TRBJ1-5 TRBV20-1 - SAYRGGGQPQH
TRBJ2-4 TRBV27 many ASSPRSGGLTKNIQY
TRBJ1-5 TRBV9 - ASSPGLDSNQPQH
TRBJ1-2 TRBV29-1 few SVDGRGPYGYT
TRBJ1-1 TRBV19 few ASSIWGQNTEAF
TRBJ2-7 TRBV10-2 few ASTGGRHEQY
TRBJ1-6 TRBV20-1 few SGRWGVDSPLH
TRBJ1-1 TRBV20-1 few SPFGWTGGNTEAF